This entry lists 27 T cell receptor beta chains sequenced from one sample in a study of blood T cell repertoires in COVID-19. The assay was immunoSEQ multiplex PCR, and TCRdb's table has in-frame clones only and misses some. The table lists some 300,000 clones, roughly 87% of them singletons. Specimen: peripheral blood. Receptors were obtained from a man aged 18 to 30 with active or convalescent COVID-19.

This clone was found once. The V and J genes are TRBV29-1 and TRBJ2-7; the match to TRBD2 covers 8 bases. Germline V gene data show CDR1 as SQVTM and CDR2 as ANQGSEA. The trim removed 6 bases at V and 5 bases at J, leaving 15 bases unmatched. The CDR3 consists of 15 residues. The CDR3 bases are TGCAGCGTAGACCAAGAAGCGGGAGAGGGGAACGAGCAGTACTTC. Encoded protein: CSVDQEAGEGNEQYF.

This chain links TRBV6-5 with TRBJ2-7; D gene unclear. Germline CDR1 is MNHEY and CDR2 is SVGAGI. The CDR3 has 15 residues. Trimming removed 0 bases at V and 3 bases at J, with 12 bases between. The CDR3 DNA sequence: TGTGCCAGCAGTTACTCTCAAGCCCCGGTCTACGAGCAGTACTTC. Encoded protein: CASSYSQAPVYEQYF.

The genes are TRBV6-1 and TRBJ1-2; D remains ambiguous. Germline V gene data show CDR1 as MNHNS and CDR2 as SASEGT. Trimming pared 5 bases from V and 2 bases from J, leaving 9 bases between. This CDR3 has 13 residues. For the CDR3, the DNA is TGTGCCAGCAGTTTGGGCTTGAACTATGGCTACACCTTC. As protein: CASSLGLNYGYTF.

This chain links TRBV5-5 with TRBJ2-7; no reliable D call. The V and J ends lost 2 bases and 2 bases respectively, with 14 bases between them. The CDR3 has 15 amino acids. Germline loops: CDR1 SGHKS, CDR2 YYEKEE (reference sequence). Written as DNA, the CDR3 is TGTGCCAGCAGCTTCGAGGCGGAACGTCCCTACGAGCAGTACTTC. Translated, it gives CASSFEAERPYEQYF.

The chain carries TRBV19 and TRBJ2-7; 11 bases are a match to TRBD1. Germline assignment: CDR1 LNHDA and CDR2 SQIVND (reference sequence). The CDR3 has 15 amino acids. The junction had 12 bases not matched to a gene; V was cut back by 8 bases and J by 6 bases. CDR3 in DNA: TGTGCCAGTGCCGGGACAGGGGGACTCGGGGGCGAGCAGTACTTC. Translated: CASAGTGGLGGEQYF.

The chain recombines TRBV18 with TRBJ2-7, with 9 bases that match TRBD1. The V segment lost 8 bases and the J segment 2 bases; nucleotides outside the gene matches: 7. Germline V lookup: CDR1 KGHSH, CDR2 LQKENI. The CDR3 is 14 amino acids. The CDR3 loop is CASTAGQGAYEQYF. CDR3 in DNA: TGTGCCAGCACAGCGGGACAGGGAGCCTACGAGCAGTACTTC. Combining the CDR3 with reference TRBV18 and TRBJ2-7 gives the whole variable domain NAGVMQNPRHLVRRRGQEARLRCSPMKGHSHVYWYRQLPEEGLKFMVYLQKENIIDESGMPKERFSAEFPKEGPSILRIQQVVRGDSAAYFCASTAGQGAYEQYFGPGTRLTVT.

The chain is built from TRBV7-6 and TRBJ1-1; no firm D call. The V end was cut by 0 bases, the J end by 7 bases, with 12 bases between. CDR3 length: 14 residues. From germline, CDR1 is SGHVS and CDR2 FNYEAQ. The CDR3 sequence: CASSLAHWLDEAFF. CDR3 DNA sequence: TGTGCCAGCAGCTTAGCGCATTGGTTAGATGAAGCTTTCTTT.

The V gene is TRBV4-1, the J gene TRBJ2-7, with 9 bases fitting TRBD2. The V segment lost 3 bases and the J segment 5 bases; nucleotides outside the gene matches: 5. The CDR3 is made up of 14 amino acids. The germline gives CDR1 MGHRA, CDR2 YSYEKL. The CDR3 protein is CASSQMGLADEQYF. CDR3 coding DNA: TGCGCCAGCAGCCAGATGGGACTAGCCGACGAGCAGTACTTC.

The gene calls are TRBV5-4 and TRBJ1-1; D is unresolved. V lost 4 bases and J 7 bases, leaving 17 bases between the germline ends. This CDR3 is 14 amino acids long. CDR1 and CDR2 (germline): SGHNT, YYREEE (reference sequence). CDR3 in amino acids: CASSRIDTAGEAFF. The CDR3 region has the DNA TGTGCCAGCAGCCGGATTGACACAGCCGGTGAAGCTTTCTTT.

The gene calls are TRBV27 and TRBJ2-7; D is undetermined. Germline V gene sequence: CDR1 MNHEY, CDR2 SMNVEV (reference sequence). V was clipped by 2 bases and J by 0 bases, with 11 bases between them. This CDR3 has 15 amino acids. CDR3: CASSLMGSLSYEQYF. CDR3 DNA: TGTGCCAGCAGTTTAATGGGCAGTCTCTCCTACGAGCAGTACTTC.

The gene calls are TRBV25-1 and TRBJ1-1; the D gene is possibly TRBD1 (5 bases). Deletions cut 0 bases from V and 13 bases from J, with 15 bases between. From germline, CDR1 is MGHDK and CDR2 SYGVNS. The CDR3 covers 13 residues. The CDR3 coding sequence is TGTGCCAGCAGTGAATATGAAGGGGCCGCGGTTTTCTTT. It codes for CASSEYEGAAVFF.

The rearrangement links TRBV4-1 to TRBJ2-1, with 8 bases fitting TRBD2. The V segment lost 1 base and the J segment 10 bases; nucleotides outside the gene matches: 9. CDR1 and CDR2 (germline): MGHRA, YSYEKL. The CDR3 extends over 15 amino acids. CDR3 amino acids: CASSQVGLGIGEQFF. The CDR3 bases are TGCGCCAGCAGCCAAGTGGGACTAGGGATAGGGGAGCAGTTCTTC.

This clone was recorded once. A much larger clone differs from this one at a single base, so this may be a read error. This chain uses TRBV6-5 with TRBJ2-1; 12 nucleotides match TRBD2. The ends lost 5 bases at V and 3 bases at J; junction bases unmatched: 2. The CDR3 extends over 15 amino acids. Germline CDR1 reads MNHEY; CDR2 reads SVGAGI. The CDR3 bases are TGTGCCAGCAGTCGACTAGCGGGAGTCTACAATGAGCAGTTCTTC. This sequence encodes CASSRLAGVYNEQFF.

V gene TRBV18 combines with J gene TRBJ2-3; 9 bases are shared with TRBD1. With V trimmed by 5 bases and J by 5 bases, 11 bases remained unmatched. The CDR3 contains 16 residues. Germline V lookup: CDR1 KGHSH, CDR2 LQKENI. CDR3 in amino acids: CASSAGQGRSIDTQYF. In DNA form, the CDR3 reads TGTGCCAGCTCAGCGGGACAGGGTCGGTCAATAGATACGCAGTATTTT.

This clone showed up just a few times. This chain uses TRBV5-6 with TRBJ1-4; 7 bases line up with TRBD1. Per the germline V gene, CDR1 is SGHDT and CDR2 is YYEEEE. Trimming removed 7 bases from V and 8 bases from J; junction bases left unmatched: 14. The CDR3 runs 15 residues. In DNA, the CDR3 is TGTGCCAGCCCCCGGGACAGACAAATAAGGGAAAAACTGTTTTTT. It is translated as CASPRDRQIREKLFF.

CDR3 DNA: TGTGCCAGCAGCTCAACCGGGACAGGGGGCTATGGCTACACCTTC. Amino acids: CASSSTGTGGYGYTF. The chain employs TRBV7-3 and TRBJ1-2; 11 bases are shared with TRBD1. J lost 4 bases, V lost 4 bases, and 5 bases had no gene match. Germline lookup yields CDR1 SGHTA and CDR2 FQGTGA. The CDR3 is 15 residues long.

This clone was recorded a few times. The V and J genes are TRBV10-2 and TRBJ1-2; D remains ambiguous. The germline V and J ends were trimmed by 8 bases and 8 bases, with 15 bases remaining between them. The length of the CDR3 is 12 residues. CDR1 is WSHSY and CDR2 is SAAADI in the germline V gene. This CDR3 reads CASLSGRQGYTF. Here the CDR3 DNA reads TGCGCCAGCCTATCGGGGAGGCAAGGCTACACCTTC.

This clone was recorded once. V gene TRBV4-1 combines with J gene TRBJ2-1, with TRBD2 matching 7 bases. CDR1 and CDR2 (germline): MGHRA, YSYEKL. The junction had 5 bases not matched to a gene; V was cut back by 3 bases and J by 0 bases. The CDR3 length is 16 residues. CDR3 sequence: CASSHLAVISYNEQFF. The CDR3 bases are TGCGCCAGCAGCCACCTAGCGGTGATCTCCTACAATGAGCAGTTCTTC.

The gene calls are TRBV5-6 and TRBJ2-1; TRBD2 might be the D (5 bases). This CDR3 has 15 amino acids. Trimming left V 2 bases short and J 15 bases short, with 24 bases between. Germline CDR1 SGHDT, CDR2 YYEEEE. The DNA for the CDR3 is TGTGCCAGCAGCTTTCCCCTTAGTAACGCCGAGGGAGCGTTCTTC. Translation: CASSFPLSNAEGAFF.

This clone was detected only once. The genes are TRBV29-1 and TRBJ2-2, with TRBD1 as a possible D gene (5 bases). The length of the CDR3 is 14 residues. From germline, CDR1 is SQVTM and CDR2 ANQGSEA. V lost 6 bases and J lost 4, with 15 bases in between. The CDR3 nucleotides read TGCAGCGTCTCTAATACTGACAGCACCGGGGAGCTGTTTTTT. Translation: CSVSNTDSTGELFF.

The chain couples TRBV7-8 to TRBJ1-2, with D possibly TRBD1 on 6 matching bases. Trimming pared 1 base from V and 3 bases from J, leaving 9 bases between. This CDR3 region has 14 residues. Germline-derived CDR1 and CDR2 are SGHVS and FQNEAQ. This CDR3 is CASSLGPGDYGYTF. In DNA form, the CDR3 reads TGTGCCAGCAGCTTAGGGCCAGGGGACTATGGCTACACCTTC. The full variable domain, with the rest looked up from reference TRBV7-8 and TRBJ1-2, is GAGVSQSPRYKVAKRGQDVALRCDPISGHVSLFWYQQALGQGPEFLTYFQNEAQLDKSGLPSDRFFAERPEGSVSTLKIQRTQQEDSAVYLCASSLGPGDYGYTFGSGTRLTVV.

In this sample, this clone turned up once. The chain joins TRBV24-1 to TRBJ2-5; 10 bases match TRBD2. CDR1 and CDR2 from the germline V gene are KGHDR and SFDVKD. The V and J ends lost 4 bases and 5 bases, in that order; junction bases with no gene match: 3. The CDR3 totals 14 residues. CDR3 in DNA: TGTGCCACCAGTGAAGCGGGAGGGCCGGAGACCCAGTACTTC. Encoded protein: CATSEAGGPETQYF.

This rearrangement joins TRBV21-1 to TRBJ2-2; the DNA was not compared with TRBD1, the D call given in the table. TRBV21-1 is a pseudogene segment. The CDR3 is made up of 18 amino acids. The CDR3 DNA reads TGTGCCAGCAGCAAACCCTCCCGCATAACAGGGAACACCGGGGAGCTGTTTTTT. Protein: CASSKPSRITGNTGELFF.

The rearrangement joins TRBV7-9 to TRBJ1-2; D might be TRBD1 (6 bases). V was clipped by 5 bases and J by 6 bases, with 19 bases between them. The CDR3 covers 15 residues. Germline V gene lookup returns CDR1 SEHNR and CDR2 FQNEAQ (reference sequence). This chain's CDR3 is CASSRGPGADHGYTF. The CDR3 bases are TGTGCCAGCAGCCGAGGCCCAGGGGCAGACCATGGCTACACCTTC. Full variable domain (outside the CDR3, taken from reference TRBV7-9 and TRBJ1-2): DTGVSQNPRHKITKRGQNVTFRCDPISEHNRLYWYRQTLGQGPEFLTYFQNEAQLEKSRLLSDRFSAERPKGSFSTLEIQRTEQGDSAMYLCASSRGPGADHGYTFGSGTRLTVV.

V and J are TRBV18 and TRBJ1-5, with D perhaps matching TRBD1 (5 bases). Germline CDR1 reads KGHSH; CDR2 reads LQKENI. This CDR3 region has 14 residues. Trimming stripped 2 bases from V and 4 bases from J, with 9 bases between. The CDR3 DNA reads TGTGCCAGCTCACCAACCGGGGGGAATCAGCCCCAGCATTTT. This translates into CASSPTGGNQPQHF.

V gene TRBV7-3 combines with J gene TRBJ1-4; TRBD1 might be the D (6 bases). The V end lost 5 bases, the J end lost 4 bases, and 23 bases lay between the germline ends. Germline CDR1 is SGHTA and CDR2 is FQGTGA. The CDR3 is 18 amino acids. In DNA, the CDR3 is TGTGCCAGCAGCACACCTCGGTCTGGGGCAGGGGTTAATGAAAAACTGTTTTTT. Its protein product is CASSTPRSGAGVNEKLFF.

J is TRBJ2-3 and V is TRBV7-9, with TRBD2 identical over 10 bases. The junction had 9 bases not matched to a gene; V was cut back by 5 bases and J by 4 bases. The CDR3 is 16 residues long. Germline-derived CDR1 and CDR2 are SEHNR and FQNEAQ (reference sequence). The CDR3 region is CASSLGTSGAADTQYF. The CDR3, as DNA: TGTGCCAGCAGCCTGGGAACTAGCGGGGCGGCAGATACGCAGTATTTT.